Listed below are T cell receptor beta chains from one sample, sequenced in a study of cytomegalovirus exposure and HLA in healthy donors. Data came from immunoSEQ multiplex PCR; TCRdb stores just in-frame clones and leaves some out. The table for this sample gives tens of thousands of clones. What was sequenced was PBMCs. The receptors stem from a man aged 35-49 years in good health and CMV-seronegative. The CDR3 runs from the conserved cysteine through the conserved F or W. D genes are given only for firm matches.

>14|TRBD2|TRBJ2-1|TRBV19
TGTGCCAGTAGGGCTTCGGGACTAGCGAAAGAGCAGTTCTTC
CASRASGLAKEQFF
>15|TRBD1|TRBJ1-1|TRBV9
TGTGCCAGCAGCGTAGGGGGACAGGGCCGCACTGAAGCTTTCTTT
CASSVGGQGRTEAFF
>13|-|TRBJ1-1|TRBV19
TGTGCCAGTACCAAGACAGGGAACACTGAAGCTTTCTTT
CASTKTGNTEAFF
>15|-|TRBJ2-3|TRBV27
TGTGCCAGCAGTCCCAGGGGTGGGGGCCCAGATACGCAGTATTTT
CASSPRGGGPDTQYF
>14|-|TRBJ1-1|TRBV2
TGTGCCAGCGGGCCCCGGGGGATGGAAACTGAAGCTTTCTTT
CASGPRGMETEAFF
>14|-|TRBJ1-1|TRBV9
TGTGCCAGCAGCGTAGACGGACAGTACACTGAAGCTTTCTTT
CASSVDGQYTEAFF
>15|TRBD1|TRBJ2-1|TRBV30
TGTGCCTGGGGGGATCAGGGGGTAAGGGACAATGAGCAGTTCTTC
CAWGDQGVRDNEQFF
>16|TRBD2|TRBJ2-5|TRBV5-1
TGCGCCAGCAGCTGGTTGACTAGCGGGGTCCAAGAGACCCAGTACTTC
CASSWLTSGVQETQYF
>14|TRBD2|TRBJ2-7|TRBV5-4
TGTGCCAGCAGCCCGGGACTAGCTCCCCACGAGCAGTACTTC
CASSPGLAPHEQYF
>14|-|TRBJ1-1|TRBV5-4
TGTGCCAGCAGTTCCTCCGGGGGGCTCACTGAAGCTTTCTTT
CASSSSGGLTEAFF
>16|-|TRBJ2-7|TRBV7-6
TGTGCCAGCAGCTTAGGGGTGGCTAGCGCCGCCTACGAGCAGTACTTC
CASSLGVASAAYEQYF
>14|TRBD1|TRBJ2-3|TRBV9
TGTGCCAGCAGCGCCGCACCGGGACAGGGTACGCAGTATTTT
CASSAAPGQGTQYF
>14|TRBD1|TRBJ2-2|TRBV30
TGTGCCTGGAGTGAAAGGGGGCTGGACGGGGAGCTGTTTTTT
CAWSERGLDGELFF
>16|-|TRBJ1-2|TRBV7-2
TGTGCCAGCAGCTTAGCGGGTGGAGGGGAGGACTATGGCTACACCTTC
CASSLAGGGEDYGYTF
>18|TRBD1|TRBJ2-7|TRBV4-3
TGCGCCAGCAGCCACGAGTGGTGGACAGGAGACTCCAACTACGAGCAGTACTTC
CASSHEWWTGDSNYEQYF
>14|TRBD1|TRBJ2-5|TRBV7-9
TGTGCCAGCAGCGCCCAGGGGGCGGGGGAGACCCAGTACTTC
CASSAQGAGETQYF
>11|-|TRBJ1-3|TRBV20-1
TGCAGTGTTGAGGGAGGAAACACCATATATTTT
CSVEGGNTIYF
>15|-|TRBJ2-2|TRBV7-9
TGTGCCAGCAGCTTCCGGCGCGGGAACACCGGGGAGCTGTTTTTT
CASSFRRGNTGELFF
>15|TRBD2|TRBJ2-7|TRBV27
TGTGCCAGCAGCCGTAGCGGGAGTTGGGACTACGAGCAGTACTTC
CASSRSGSWDYEQYF
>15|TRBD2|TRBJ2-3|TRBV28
TGTGCCGCCGGGGCGGGAGGGCCTCAGGTAGATACGCAGTATTTT
CAAGAGGPQVDTQYF
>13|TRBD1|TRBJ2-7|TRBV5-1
TGCGCCAGCAGCGGACCGACAGGGGTCGAGCAGTACTTC
CASSGPTGVEQYF
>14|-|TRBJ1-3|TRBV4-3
TGCGCCAGCAGCCAAGATTACTCTGGAAACACCATATATTTT
CASSQDYSGNTIYF
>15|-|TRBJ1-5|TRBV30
TGTGCCGGGAGTCCGAGGACACTGAGCAATCAGCCCCAGCATTTT
CAGSPRTLSNQPQHF
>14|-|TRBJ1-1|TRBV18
TGTGCCAGCTCACCCACAGGGCCGAACACTGAAGCTTTCTTT
CASSPTGPNTEAFF
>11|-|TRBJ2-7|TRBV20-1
TGCAGTGCTCCAGATGCCTACGAGCAGTACTTC
CSAPDAYEQYF
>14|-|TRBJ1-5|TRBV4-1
TGCGCCAGCAGCCAAGATGGGGCCACCCAGCCCCAGCATTTT
CASSQDGATQPQHF
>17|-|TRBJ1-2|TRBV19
TGTGCCACATATTCCCCGGGTGGGGGCAGGAGAGACTATGGCTACACCTTC
CATYSPGGGRRDYGYTF